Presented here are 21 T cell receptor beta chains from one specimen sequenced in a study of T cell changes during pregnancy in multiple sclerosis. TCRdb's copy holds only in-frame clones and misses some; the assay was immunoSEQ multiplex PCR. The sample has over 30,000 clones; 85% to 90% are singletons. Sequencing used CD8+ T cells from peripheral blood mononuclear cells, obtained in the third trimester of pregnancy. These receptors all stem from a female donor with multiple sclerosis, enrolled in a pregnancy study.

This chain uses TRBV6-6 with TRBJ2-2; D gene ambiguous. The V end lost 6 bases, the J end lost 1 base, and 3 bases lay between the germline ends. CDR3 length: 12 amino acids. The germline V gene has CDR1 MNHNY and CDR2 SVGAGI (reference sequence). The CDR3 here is CASSGNTGELFF. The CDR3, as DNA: TGTGCCAGCAGCGGGAACACCGGGGAGCTGTTTTTT.

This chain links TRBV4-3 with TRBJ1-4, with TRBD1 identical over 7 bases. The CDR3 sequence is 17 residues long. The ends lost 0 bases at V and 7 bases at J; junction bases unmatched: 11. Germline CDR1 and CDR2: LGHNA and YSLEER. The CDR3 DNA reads TGCGCCAGCAGCCAAGACTTGGTGACAGGGTGGCCTGAAAAACTGTTTTTT. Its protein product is CASSQDLVTGWPEKLFF.

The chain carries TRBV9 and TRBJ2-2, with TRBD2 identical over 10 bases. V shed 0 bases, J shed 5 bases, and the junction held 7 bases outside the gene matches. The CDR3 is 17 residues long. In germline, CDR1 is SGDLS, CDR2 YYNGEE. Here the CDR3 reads CASSVEGLAGVTGELFF. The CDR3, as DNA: TGTGCCAGCAGCGTAGAAGGTCTAGCGGGGGTAACCGGGGAGCTGTTTTTT. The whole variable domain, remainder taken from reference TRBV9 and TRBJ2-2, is DSGVTQTPKHLITATGQRVTLRCSPRSGDLSVYWYQQSLDQGLQFLIQYYNGEERAKGNILERFSAQQFPDLHSELNLSSLELGDSALYFCASSVEGLAGVTGELFFGEGSRLTVL.

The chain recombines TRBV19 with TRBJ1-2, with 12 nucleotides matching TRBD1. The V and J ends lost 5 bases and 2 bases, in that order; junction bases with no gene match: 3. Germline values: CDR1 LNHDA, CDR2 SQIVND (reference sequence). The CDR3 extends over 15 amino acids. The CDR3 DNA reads TGTGCCAGTAGTGTGGGACAGGGGGCGAACTATGGCTACACCTTC. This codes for CASSVGQGANYGYTF.

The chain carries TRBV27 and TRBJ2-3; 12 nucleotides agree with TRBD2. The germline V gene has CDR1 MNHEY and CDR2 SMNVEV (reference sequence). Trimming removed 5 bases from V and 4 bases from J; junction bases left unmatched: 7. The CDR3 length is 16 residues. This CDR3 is CASSPRPSGGADTQYF. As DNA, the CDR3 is TGTGCCAGCAGTCCTCGGCCTAGCGGGGGGGCAGATACGCAGTATTTT.

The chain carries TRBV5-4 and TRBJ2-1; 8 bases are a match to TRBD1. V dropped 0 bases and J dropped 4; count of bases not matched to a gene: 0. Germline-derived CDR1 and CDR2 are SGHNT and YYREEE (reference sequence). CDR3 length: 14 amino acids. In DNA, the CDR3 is TGTGCCAGCAGCTTGGGGACAGGGTACAATGAGCAGTTCTTC. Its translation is CASSLGTGYNEQFF. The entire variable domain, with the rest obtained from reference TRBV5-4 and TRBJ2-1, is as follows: ETGVTQSPTHLIKTRGQQVTLRCSSQSGHNTVSWYQQALGQGPQFIFQYYREEENGRGNFPPRFSGLQFPNYSSELNVNALELDDSALYLCASSLGTGYNEQFFGPGTRLTVL.

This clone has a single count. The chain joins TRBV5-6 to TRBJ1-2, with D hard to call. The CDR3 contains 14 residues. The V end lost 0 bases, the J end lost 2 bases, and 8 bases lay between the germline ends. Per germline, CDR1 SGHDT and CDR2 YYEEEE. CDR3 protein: CASSLADLNYGYTF. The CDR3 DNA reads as TGTGCCAGCAGCTTGGCAGACTTAAACTATGGCTACACCTTC.

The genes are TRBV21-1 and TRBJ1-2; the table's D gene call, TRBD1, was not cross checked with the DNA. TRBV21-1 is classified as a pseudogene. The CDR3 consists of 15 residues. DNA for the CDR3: TGTGCCAGCAGCACCAGCACGGGCAGGGGGCGCGGGACCACCTTC. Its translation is CASSTSTGRGRGTTF.

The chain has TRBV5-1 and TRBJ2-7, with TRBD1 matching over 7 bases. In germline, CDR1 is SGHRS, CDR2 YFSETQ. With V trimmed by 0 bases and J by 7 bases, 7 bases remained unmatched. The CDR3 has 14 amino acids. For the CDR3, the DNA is TGCGCCAGCAGCTTGGGGCCAGGGGGAAGGGAGCAGTACTTC. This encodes CASSLGPGGREQYF.

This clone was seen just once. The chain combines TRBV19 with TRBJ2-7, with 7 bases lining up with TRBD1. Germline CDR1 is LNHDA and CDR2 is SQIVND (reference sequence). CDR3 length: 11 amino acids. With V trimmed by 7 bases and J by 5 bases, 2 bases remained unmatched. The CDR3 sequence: CASKRGHEQYF. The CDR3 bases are TGTGCCAGTAAGAGGGGGCACGAGCAGTACTTC.

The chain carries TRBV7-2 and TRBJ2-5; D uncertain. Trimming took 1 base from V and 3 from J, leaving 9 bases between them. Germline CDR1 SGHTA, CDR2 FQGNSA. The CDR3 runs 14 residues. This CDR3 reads CASSLVNNEETQYF. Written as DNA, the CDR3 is TGTGCCAGCAGCTTAGTCAACAACGAAGAGACCCAGTACTTC.

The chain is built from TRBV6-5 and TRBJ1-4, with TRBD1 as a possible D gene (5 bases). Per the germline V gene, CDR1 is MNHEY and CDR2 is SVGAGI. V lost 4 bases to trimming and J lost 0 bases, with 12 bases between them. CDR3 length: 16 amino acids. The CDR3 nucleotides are TGTGCCAGCAGTTTCCGGGGGATCACAACTAATGAAAAACTGTTTTTT. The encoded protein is CASSFRGITTNEKLFF.

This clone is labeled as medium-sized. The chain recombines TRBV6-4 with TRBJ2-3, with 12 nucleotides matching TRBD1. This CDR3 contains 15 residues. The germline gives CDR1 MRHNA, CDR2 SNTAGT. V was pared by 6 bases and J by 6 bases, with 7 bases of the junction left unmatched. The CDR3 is CASSPGTGGLDTQYF. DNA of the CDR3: TGTGCCAGCAGCCCCGGGACAGGGGGCTTGGATACGCAGTATTTT.

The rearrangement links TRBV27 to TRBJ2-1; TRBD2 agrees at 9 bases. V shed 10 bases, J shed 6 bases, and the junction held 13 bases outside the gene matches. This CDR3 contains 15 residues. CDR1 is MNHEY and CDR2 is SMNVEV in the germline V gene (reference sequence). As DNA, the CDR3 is TGTGCCATACGCCGGCGGGGGGGCTTAATCAATGAGCAGTTCTTC. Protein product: CAIRRRGGLINEQFF.

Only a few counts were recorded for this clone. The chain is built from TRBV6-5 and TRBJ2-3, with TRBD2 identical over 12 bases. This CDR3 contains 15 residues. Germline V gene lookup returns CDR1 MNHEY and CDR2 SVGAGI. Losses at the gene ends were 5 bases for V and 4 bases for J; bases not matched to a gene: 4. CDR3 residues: CASSVLAGGADTQYF. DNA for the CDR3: TGTGCCAGCAGTGTACTAGCGGGGGGCGCAGATACGCAGTATTTT.

This chain's CDR3 is CASSDQRGGHTGELFF. CDR3 sequence (DNA): TGTGCCAGCAGTGACCAGCGGGGGGGACACACCGGGGAGCTGTTTTTT. The chain uses TRBV6-4 and TRBJ2-2; 10 bases fit TRBD2. Germline CDR1 MRHNA, CDR2 SNTAGT. V shed 2 bases, J shed 3 bases, and the junction held 3 bases outside the gene matches. This CDR3 contains 16 residues.

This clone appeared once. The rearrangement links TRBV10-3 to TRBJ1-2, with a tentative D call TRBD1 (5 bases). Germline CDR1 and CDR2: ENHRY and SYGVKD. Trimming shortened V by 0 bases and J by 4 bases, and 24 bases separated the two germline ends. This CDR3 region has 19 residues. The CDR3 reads CAISESREGPNMRAYGYTF. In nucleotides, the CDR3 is TGTGCCATCAGTGAGTCGAGGGAGGGACCTAATATGAGAGCCTATGGCTACACCTTC.

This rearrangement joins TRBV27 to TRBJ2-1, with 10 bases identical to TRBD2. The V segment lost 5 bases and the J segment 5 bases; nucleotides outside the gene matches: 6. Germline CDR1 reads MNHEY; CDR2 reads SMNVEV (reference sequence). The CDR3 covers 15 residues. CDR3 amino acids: CASSIAGGIHNEQFF. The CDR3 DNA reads TGTGCCAGCAGTATAGCGGGGGGTATTCACAATGAGCAGTTCTTC.

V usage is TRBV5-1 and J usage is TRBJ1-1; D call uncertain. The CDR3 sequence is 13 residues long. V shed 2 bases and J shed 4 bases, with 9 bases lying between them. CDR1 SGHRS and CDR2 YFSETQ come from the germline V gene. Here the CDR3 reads CASSFGRSTEAFF. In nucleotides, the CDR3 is TGCGCCAGCAGCTTTGGCCGGAGCACTGAAGCTTTCTTT.

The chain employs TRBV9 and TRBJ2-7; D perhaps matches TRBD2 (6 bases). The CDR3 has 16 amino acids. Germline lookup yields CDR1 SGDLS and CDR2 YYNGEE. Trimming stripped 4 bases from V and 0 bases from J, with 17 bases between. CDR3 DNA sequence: TGTGCCAGCAGCCCCCGCAATAGCGGTAGCTCCTACGAGCAGTACTTC. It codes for CASSPRNSGSSYEQYF.

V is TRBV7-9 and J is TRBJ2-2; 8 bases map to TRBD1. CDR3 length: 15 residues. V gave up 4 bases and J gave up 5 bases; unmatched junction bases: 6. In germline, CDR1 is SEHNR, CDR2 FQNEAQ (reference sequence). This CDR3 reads CASSSQGAGTGELFF. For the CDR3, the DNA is TGTGCCAGCAGCTCGCAGGGGGCTGGGACCGGGGAGCTGTTTTTT.